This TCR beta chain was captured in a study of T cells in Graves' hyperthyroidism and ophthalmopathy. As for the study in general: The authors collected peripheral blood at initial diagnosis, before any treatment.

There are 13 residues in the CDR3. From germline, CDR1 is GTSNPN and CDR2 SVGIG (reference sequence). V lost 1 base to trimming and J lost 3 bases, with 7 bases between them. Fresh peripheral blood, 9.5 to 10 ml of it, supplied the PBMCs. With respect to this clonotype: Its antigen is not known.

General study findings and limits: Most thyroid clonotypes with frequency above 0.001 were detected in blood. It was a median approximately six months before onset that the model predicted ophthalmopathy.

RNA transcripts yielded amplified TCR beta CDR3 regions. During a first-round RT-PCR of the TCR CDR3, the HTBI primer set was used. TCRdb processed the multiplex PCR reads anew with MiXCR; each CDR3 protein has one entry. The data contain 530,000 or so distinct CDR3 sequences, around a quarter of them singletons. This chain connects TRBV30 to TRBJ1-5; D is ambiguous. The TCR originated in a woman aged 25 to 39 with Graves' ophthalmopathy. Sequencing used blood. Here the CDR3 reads CAWSGQFNQPQHF. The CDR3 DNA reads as TGTGCCTGGAGTGGCCAATTCAATCAGCCCCAGCATTTT.